One sample yielded the 25 T cell receptor beta chains listed below, sequenced in a study of identical twins. TCRdb re-analysed the 5' RACE reads in MiXCR, keeping a single row per CDR3 protein. The sample has around 480,000 distinct CDR3 sequences; roughly an eighth are singletons. Another study also made use of these data, one on yellow fever vaccine responses in identical twins.

The sample taken for sequencing was CD4+ T cells sorted from blood. These TCRs come from a woman aged 18-35 years in good health.

This clonotype was seen more than once but under ten times. The chain links TRBV28 to TRBJ1-1, with D possibly being TRBD1 (5 bases). Germline CDR1 and CDR2: MDHEN and SYDVKM. V lost 3 bases, J lost 2 bases, and 10 bases lay in between. This CDR3 is 14 amino acids long. CDR3 loop: CASSFGDRNTEAFF. The CDR3 region has the DNA TGTGCCAGCAGTTTCGGTGACAGAAACACTGAAGCTTTCTTT.

As concerns this clonotype: The junction departs from the called germline gene at one end, perhaps through a read error. This chain uses TRBV11-2 with TRBJ2-1; D gene unclear. CDR1 is SGHAT and CDR2 is FQNNGV in the germline V gene. The CDR3 length is 10 residues. The CDR3 nucleotides are TGTGCCAGCAGCTACGATGAGCAGTTCTTC. This gives the protein CASSYDEQFF.

The genes are TRBV5-1 and TRBJ2-3, with 11 positions matching TRBD2. This CDR3 has 17 amino acids. V shed 0 bases, J shed 4 bases, and the junction held 7 bases outside the gene matches. Germline assignment: CDR1 SGHRS and CDR2 YFSETQ. The CDR3 reads CASSLEGSGGVADTQYF. The DNA of the CDR3 is TGCGCCAGCAGCTTGGAGGGTAGCGGGGGGGTGGCAGATACGCAGTATTTT.

This clonotype has just a few counts. The chain uses TRBV28 and TRBJ2-3; D is undetermined. V lost 6 bases and J lost 4, with 8 bases in between. Germline assignment: CDR1 MDHEN and CDR2 SYDVKM. The length of the CDR3 is 12 residues. The CDR3 loop reads CASSEVSDTQYF. As DNA, the CDR3 is TGTGCCAGCAGCGAAGTGTCAGATACGCAGTATTTT.

The V and J genes are TRBV6-1 and TRBJ2-7, with D maybe TRBD2 (6 bases). The CDR3 runs to 14 residues. V was clipped by 6 bases and J by 0 bases, with 12 bases between them. Germline CDR1 is MNHNS and CDR2 is SASEGT. CDR3 residues: CASSAGLSSYEQYF. CDR3 DNA: TGTGCCAGCAGCGCGGGACTCAGCTCCTACGAGCAGTACTTC.

The CDR3 bases are TGTGCCATCAGTGAGTCGAGGGCTAGCGGCACAGATACGCAGTATTTT. Translated: CAISESRASGTDTQYF. The chain has TRBV10-3 and TRBJ2-3, with D perhaps TRBD2 (6 bases). Germline CDR1 ENHRY, CDR2 SYGVKD. The CDR3 length is 16 residues. Deletions cut 0 bases from V and 1 base from J, with 11 bases between.

J is TRBJ2-1 and V is TRBV6-5; 11 bases line up with TRBD2. The trim removed 2 bases at V and 6 bases at J, leaving 15 bases unmatched. CDR3 length: 19 residues. In germline, CDR1 is MNHEY, CDR2 SVGAGI. CDR3 in DNA: TGTGCCAGCAGTTACAGTTTGCCTAGCGGGAGGTCCGATATCAATGAGCAGTTCTTC. Translation: CASSYSLPSGRSDINEQFF.

This clonotype turned up a few times. The gene calls are TRBV20-1 and TRBJ2-7; no definite D call. CDR1 and CDR2 from the germline V gene are DFQATT and SNEGSKA (reference sequence). Trimming took off 1 base at V and 4 bases at J, with 8 bases between the two ends. The CDR3 contains 12 residues. Here the CDR3 reads CSARARPYEQYF. CDR3 coding DNA: TGCAGTGCTAGAGCCCGACCGTACGAGCAGTACTTC.

For this clonotype: The CDR3 does not close with the conserved phenylalanine or tryptophan, likely indicating a read error. This chain uses TRBV29-1 with TRBJ2-5, with 9 bases fitting TRBD2. Germline lookup yields CDR1 SQVTM and CDR2 ANQGSEA. This CDR3 has 11 amino acids. After removal of 4 bases from V and 8 bases from J, the junction contained 2 bases not matched to a gene. This chain's CDR3 is CSVGTSVTQYL. CDR3 coding DNA: TGCAGCGTTGGGACTAGCGTAACCCAGTACTTA.

This clonotype occurred many times. The rearrangement links TRBV29-1 to TRBJ2-1; 11 bases line up with TRBD2. Germline V gene sequence: CDR1 SQVTM, CDR2 ANQGSEA. V lost 7 bases and J lost 9; bases outside the gene matches: 8. There are 13 residues in the CDR3. The CDR3 loop reads CSGKTSGKSEQFF. Here the CDR3 DNA reads TGCAGCGGGAAGACTAGCGGGAAAAGTGAGCAGTTCTTC.

The chain employs TRBV20-1 and TRBJ2-5, with TRBD1 as a possible D gene (5 bases). V shed 6 bases and J shed 1 base, with 9 bases lying between them. This CDR3 spans 12 amino acids. Germline values: CDR1 DFQATT, CDR2 SNEGSKA (reference sequence). The CDR3, as DNA: TGCAGTGCCGCAGGGATCCAAGAGACCCAGTACTTC. This translates into CSAAGIQETQYF.

CDR3 region: CASSLAGTGIEKLFF. The DNA for the CDR3 is TGCGCCAGCAGCTTGGCAGGGACAGGGATTGAAAAACTGTTTTTT. The chain uses TRBV5-1 and TRBJ1-4; 9 bases line up with TRBD1. This CDR3 spans 15 amino acids. The trim removed 0 bases at V and 7 bases at J, leaving 4 bases unmatched. Germline CDR1 and CDR2: SGHRS and YFSETQ. Variable domain in full (rest from reference TRBV5-1 and TRBJ1-4): KAGVTQTPRYLIKTRGQQVTLSCSPISGHRSVSWYQQTPGQGLQFLFEYFSETQRNKGNFPGRFSGRQFSNSRSEMNVSTLELGDSALYLCASSLAGTGIEKLFFGSGTQLSVL.

This clonotype was counted only a few times. The rearrangement links TRBV18 to TRBJ2-7; weak D call: TRBD1 (5 bases). CDR3 size: 13 residues. Germline values: CDR1 KGHSH, CDR2 LQKENI. Trimming pared 3 bases from V and 2 bases from J, leaving 8 bases between. The CDR3 loop is CASSPMTAYEQYF. The DNA of the CDR3 is TGTGCCAGCTCACCGATGACAGCCTACGAGCAGTACTTC.

V is TRBV4-2 and J is TRBJ1-2; D is undetermined. CDR3 length: 14 amino acids. Trimming shortened V by 0 bases and J by 1 base, and 6 bases separated the two germline ends. Germline CDR1 is LGHNA and CDR2 is YNFKEQ. The CDR3 nucleotides read TGTGCCAGCAGCCAAGAAAACAGTAACTATGGCTACACCTTC. Its translation: CASSQENSNYGYTF.

This clonotype was observed a handful of times. The limits of the CDR3 on the DNA are not certain, so only TCRdb's listed CDR3 is given. J is TRBJ2-3 and V is TRBV5-1; the D call in the table, TRBD1, was not verified against the DNA. The CDR3 is made up of 15 amino acids, end residues included. The germline CDR1 and CDR2 sequences are SGHRS and YFSETQ. CDR3 region: CASSSSGLGTDTQYF.

The chain uses TRBV4-1 and TRBJ2-2; D gene ambiguous. The V end was cut by 3 bases, the J end by 5 bases, with 13 bases between. This CDR3 region has 15 residues. The V gene's germline CDR1 is MGHRA and CDR2 YSYEKL. CDR3 loop: CASSHPAWRTGELFF. CDR3 bases: TGCGCCAGCAGCCACCCGGCCTGGCGAACCGGGGAGCTGTTTTTT.

This clonotype was counted at least ten times. The chain carries TRBV7-8 and TRBJ2-3, with 11 bases identical to TRBD2. The CDR3 consists of 15 residues. Trimming removed 5 bases from V and 6 bases from J; junction bases left unmatched: 7. From germline, CDR1 is SGHVS and CDR2 FQNEAQ. The CDR3 sequence is CASSLSGRAWDTQYF. The CDR3 bases are TGTGCCAGCAGCCTTAGCGGGAGGGCGTGGGATACGCAGTATTTT.

The table lists this clonotype with many counts. The chain has TRBV5-5 and TRBJ2-2; a possible D gene is TRBD2 (6 bases). Germline values: CDR1 SGHKS, CDR2 YYEKEE (reference sequence). Trimming removed 0 bases from V and 3 bases from J, with 9 bases in between. This CDR3 is built from 15 residues. CDR3 nucleotide sequence: TGTGCCAGCAGCTTGGTAGGACTACACACCGGGGAGCTGTTTTTT. Residues: CASSLVGLHTGELFF.

The chain employs TRBV18 and TRBJ2-1; D is unclear. Germline CDR1 is KGHSH and CDR2 is LQKENI. CDR3 size: 11 residues. V was clipped by 8 bases and J by 9 bases, with 11 bases between them. CDR3 sequence: CASGSGGEQFF. As DNA, the CDR3 is TGTGCCAGCGGCTCTGGCGGTGAGCAGTTCTTC.

V gene TRBV7-2 combines with J gene TRBJ2-1, with 7 bases that match TRBD2. This CDR3 is 17 amino acids long. Germline CDR1 and CDR2: SGHTA and FQGNSA. Germline trimming cut 2 bases from V and 3 bases from J; bases unmatched to any gene: 10. CDR3 sequence (DNA): TGTGCCAGCAGCTTACCCCCCGTGGGACTATACTACAATGAGCAGTTCTTC. It encodes CASSLPPVGLYYNEQFF.

The rearrangement joins TRBV9 to TRBJ1-6; the D is unclear. V was pared by 3 bases and J by 7 bases, with 8 bases between. The germline V gene has CDR1 SGDLS and CDR2 YYNGEE. The CDR3 totals 13 residues. CDR3 region: CASSGEVNSPLHF. The CDR3 nucleotides read TGTGCCAGCAGCGGGGAGGTGAATTCACCCCTCCACTTT. Full variable domain (missing parts from reference TRBV9 and TRBJ1-6): DSGVTQTPKHLITATGQRVTLRCSPRSGDLSVYWYQQSLDQGLQFLIQYYNGEERAKGNILERFSAQQFPDLHSELNLSSLELGDSALYFCASSGEVNSPLHFGNGTRLTVT.

This sequence joins TRBV7-2 and TRBJ2-3; 7 nucleotides line up with TRBD2. V lost 5 bases to trimming and J lost 0 bases; unmatched junction nucleotides: 11. CDR1 and CDR2 from the germline V gene are SGHTA and FQGNSA. CDR3 length: 17 amino acids. CDR3 in amino acids: CASSPQPGLTSTDTQYF. As DNA, the CDR3 is TGTGCCAGCAGCCCTCAACCGGGACTAACTAGCACAGATACGCAGTATTTT.

This clonotype came up a few times. The chain carries TRBV5-1 and TRBJ2-2, with D possibly being TRBD1 or TRBD2 (5 bases each). Trimming pared 3 bases from V and 6 bases from J, leaving 9 bases between. The CDR3 length is 13 residues. Looked up from germline, CDR1 is SGHRS and CDR2 is YFSETQ. The CDR3 DNA sequence: TGCGCCAGCAGCTGGGACGGCCCCGGGGAGCTGTTTTTT. Translation gives CASSWDGPGELFF.

The V call is TRBV29-1, the J call TRBJ2-1; possible D gene TRBD2, 5 bases. Trimming shortened V by 4 bases and J by 9 bases, and 13 bases separated the two germline ends. The CDR3 length is 12 residues. Per the germline V gene, CDR1 is SQVTM and CDR2 is ANQGSEA. Here the CDR3 DNA reads TGCAGCGTTGCTGAGGGTTTAAGTGAGCAGTTCTTC. Translation: CSVAEGLSEQFF.

This clonotype was recorded at least ten times. The chain employs TRBV12-3 or TRBV12-4 and TRBJ2-1, with 7 bases fitting TRBD1. The V gene end was trimmed by 6 bases and the J gene end by 6 bases; junction bases not matched to a gene: 5. CDR3 length: 13 residues. The CDR3 DNA reads TGTGCCAGCAGGGTAGACAGGGTCAATGAGCAGTTCTTC. Translation gives CASRVDRVNEQFF.